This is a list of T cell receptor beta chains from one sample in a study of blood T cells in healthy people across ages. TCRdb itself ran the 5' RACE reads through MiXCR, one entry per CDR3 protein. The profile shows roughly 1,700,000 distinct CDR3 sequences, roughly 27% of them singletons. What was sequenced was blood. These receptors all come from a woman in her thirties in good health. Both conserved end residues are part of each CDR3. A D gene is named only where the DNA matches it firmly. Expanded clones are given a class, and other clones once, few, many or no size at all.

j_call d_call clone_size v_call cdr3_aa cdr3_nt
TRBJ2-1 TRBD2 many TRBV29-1 CSVARTSGSDEQFF TGCAGCGTCGCTAGGACTAGCGGGAGTGATGAGCAGTTCTTC
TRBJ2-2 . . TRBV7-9 CASSSGTLTGELFF TGTGCCAGCAGCTCCGGGACTCTCACCGGGGAGCTGTTTTTT
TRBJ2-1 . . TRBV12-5 CASDPNIETPYEQFF TGTGCTAGCGACCCGAACATCGAGACCCCCTACGAGCAGTTCTTC
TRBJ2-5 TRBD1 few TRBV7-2 CASSSPPGQGAQETQYF TGTGCCAGCAGCTCCCCCCCGGGACAGGGGGCGCAAGAGACCCAGTACTTC
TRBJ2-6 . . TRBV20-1 CSARGHGGSGANVLTF TGCAGTGCTAGGGGACACGGAGGTTCTGGGGCCAACGTCCTGACTTTC
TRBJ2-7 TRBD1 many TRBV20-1 CSATDRVVSYEQYF TGCAGTGCGACGGACAGGGTTGTTTCCTACGAGCAGTACTTC
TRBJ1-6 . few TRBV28 CAVPRVGGNSPLHF TGTGCTGTACCGAGAGTAGGCGGTAATTCACCCCTCCACTTT
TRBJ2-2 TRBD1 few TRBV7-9 CASRPTTRDRAESGELFF TGTGCCAGCAGGCCTACCACCAGGGACAGGGCGGAATCCGGGGAGCTGTTTTTT
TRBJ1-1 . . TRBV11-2 CASSLGMSGETEAFF TGTGCCAGCAGCCTAGGTATGTCAGGGGAAACTGAAGCTTTCTTT
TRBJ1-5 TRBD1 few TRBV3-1 CASSQGFGTGDGNQPQHF TGTGCCAGCAGCCAAGGATTTGGGACAGGGGATGGCAATCAGCCCCAGCATTTT
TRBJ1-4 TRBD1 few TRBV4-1 CASSQRGQGSNEKLFF TGCGCCAGCAGCCAGCGTGGACAGGGCAGTAATGAAAAACTGTTTTTT
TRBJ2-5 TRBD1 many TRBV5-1 CASSRTGDLRETQYF TGCGCCAGCAGTCGAACAGGGGATCTCCGAGAGACCCAGTACTTC
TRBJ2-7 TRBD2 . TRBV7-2 CASSCGSGRQYEQYF TGTGCCAGCAGCTGCGGTAGCGGGAGGCAGTACGAGCAGTACTTC
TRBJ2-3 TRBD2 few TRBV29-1 CSVIRFGLAETDTQYF TGCAGCGTAATCCGTTTTGGACTAGCGGAGACAGATACGCAGTATTTT
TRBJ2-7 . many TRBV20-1 CSAGGSSDEQYF TGCAGTGCTGGAGGGAGCTCCGACGAGCAGTACTTC
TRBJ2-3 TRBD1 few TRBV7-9 CASSRTGATDTQYF TGTGCCAGCAGCCGGACAGGAGCGACGGATACGCAGTATTTT
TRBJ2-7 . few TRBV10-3 CAASRGYPYEQYF TGTGCCGCCAGCCGGGGCTACCCCTACGAGCAGTACTTC
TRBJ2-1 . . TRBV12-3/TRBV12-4 CASSLLAGANNEQFF TGTGCCAGCAGTCTCCTGGCGGGGGCTAACAATGAGCAGTTCTTC
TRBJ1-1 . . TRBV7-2 CASSPAAALGNTEAFF TGTGCCAGCAGCCCAGCGGCAGCCCTTGGGAATACTGAAGCTTTCTTT
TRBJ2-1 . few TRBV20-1 CSAFVDSYNEQFF TGCAGTGCCTTCGTGGACTCCTACAATGAGCAGTTCTTC
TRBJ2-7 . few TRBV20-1 CSARGNSGNEQYF TGCAGTGCTAGAGGCAATAGCGGAAACGAGCAGTACTTC
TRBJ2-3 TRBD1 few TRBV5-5 CASSLGGTGWPDTQYF TGTGCCAGCAGCTTGGGCGGGACAGGGTGGCCAGATACGCAGTATTTT
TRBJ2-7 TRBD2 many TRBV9 CASSAGTSGTYEQYF TGTGCCAGCAGCGCTGGGACTAGCGGAACCTACGAGCAGTACTTC
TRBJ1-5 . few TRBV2 CASSGQVRVEPQHF TGTGCCAGCAGTGGGCAGGTCAGGGTAGAGCCCCAGCATTTT
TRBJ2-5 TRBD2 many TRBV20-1 CSATDQRGGEETQYF TGCAGTGCTACGGATCAGCGGGGAGGGGAGGAGACCCAGTACTTC
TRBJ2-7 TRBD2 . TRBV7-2 CASSLATSGPYEQYF TGTGCCAGCAGCTTAGCAACTAGCGGCCCCTACGAGCAGTACTTC
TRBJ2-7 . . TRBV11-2 CASSFRGDSYTYEQYF TGTGCCAGCAGCTTCAGGGGGGACAGTTATACCTACGAGCAGTACTTC
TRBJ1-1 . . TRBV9 CASSVSRDETEAFF TGTGCCAGCAGCGTTAGCCGGGACGAAACTGAAGCTTTCTTT
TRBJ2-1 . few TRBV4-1 CASSQGASLSSYNEQFF TGCGCCAGCAGCCAAGGAGCTAGCCTATCCTCCTACAATGAGCAGTTCTTC
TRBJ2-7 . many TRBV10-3 CAISESVGVSYEQYF TGTGCCATCAGTGAGTCGGTGGGGGTCTCCTACGAGCAGTACTTC
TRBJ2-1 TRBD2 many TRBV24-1 CATSERGGSSYNEQFF TGTGCCACCAGTGAGCGGGGGGGGAGCTCCTACAATGAGCAGTTCTTC
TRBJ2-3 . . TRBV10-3 CAISDQADTQYF TGTGCCATCAGTGATCAGGCAGATACGCAGTATTTT
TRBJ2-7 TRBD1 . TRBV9 CASSTATGNSYNEQYF TGTGCCAGCAGCACAGCGACAGGGAACTCCTACAATGAGCAGTACTTC
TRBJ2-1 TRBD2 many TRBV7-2 CASSSDPGTSGGHNEQFF TGTGCCAGCAGCTCCGATCCCGGGACTAGCGGGGGACACAATGAGCAGTTCTTC
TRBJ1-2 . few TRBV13 CASSLGIGSDGYTF TGTGCCAGCAGCTTGGGTATAGGGAGTGATGGCTACACCTTC
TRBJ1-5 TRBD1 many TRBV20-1 CSARSTGTGRFYSNQPQHF TGCAGTGCTAGATCGACCGGGACAGGGAGGTTTTATAGCAATCAGCCCCAGCATTTT
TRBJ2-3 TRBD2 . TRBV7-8 CASSQKRDLTDTQYF TGTGCCAGCAGCCAAAAGCGGGACCTCACAGATACGCAGTATTTT
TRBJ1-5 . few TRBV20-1 CSAHSGRGNQPQHF TGCAGTGCCCACAGCGGGAGGGGCAATCAGCCCCAGCATTTT
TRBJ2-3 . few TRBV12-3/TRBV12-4 CASSLEVWHTQYF TGTGCCAGCAGTTTAGAGGTCTGGCATACGCAGTATTTT
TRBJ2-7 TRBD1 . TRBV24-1 CATRKTRDRVLNEQYF TGTGCCACCAGAAAAACCCGGGACAGGGTCCTAAACGAGCAGTACTTC
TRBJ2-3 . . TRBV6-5 CASSYSSTTDTQYF TGTGCCAGCAGTTACTCCAGCACCACAGATACGCAGTATTTT
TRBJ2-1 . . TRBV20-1 CSARGSEHNEQFF TGCAGTGCTAGGGGCAGTGAACACAATGAGCAGTTCTTC
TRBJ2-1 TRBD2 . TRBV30 CAWSSPLAGGFNEQFF TGTGCCTGGAGTAGCCCCCTGGCGGGGGGGTTCAATGAGCAGTTCTTC
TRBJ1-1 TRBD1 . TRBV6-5 CASSPGGTASPEAFF TGTGCCAGCAGTCCCGGGGGGACAGCGAGTCCCGAAGCTTTCTTT
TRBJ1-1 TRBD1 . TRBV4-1 CASSQGRVGTGGRRTEAFF TGCGCCAGCAGCCAGGGCCGGGTCGGGACAGGGGGAAGGAGGACTGAAGCTTTCTTT
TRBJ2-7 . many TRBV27 CASSPEGGGSALYEQYF TGTGCCAGCAGTCCGGAGGGGGGAGGGTCCGCCCTCTACGAGCAGTACTTC
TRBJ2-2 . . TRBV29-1 CSVDGSKNTGELFF TGCAGCGTTGATGGTAGTAAGAACACCGGGGAGCTGTTTTTT
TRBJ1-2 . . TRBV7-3 CASSLTPGAYGYTF TGTGCCAGCAGCTTAACGCCGGGGGCGTATGGCTACACCTTC